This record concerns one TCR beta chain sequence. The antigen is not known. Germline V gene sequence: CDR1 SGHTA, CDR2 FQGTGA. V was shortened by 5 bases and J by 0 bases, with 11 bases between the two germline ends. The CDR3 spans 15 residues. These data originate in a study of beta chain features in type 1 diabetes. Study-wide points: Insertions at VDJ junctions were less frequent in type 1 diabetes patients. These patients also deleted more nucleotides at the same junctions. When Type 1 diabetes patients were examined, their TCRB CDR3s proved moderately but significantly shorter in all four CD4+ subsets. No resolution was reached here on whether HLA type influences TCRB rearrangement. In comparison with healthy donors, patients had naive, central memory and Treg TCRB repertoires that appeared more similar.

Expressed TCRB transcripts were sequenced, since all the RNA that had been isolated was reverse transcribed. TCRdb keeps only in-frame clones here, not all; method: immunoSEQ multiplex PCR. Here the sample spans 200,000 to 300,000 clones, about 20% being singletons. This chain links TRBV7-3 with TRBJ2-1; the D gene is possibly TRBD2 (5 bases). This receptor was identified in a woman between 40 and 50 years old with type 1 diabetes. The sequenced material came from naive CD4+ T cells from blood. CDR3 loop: CASSPDYGSYNEQFF. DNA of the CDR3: TGTGCCAGCAGCCCCGACTATGGCTCCTACAATGAGCAGTTCTTC.